One sample yielded the 22 T cell receptor beta chains listed below, sequenced in a study of T cells in Graves' hyperthyroidism and ophthalmopathy. Regions amplified from RNA transcripts were the TCR beta CDR3 regions. Researchers ran a first-round RT-PCR on the TCR CDR3 using the HTBI primer set. Each CDR3 protein gets one entry after TCRdb re-called the multiplex PCR reads with MiXCR. The repertoire consists of approximately 600,000 distinct CDR3 sequences, with 20% to 25% occurring once and the leading ten covering roughly a third. Sequenced: blood. The receptors were gathered from a man aged 30 to 45 with Graves' ophthalmopathy.

This clonotype has a count of ten or more. This chain uses TRBV11-2 with TRBJ1-5; TRBD1 aligns across 9 bases. The ends lost 3 bases at V and 2 bases at J; junction bases unmatched: 5. This CDR3 region has 16 residues. Germline CDR1 is SGHAT and CDR2 is FQNNGV. The CDR3 nucleotides are TGTGCCAGCAGCTTGGGGACAGGGAAGGGCAATCAGCCCCAGCATTTT. Amino acid sequence: CASSLGTGKGNQPQHF.

Concerning this clonotype: Being one base from a much bigger clone, this may be a read error. The chain uses TRBV10-3 and TRBJ2-7, with TRBD1 matching 7 bases. Germline loops: CDR1 ENHRY, CDR2 SYGVKD. V shed 6 bases and J 5 bases; nucleotides not matched to a gene: 7. CDR3 size: 13 residues. The CDR3 loop is CAIRTGRADEQYF. The CDR3, as DNA: TGTGCCATCAGGACAGGGCGCGCGGACGAGCAGTACTTC.

The table lists this clonotype with many counts. This chain links TRBV12-3 or TRBV12-4 with TRBJ1-4; a weak D match, TRBD1 (6 bases). V was trimmed by 4 bases and J by 11 bases, leaving 20 bases between them. The CDR3 consists of 15 residues. DNA of the CDR3: TGTGCCAGCAGTTCCCCGCCAAGGACAGATCGGAAACTGTTTTTT. Residues: CASSSPPRTDRKLFF.

This clonotype was detected a few times. V gene TRBV7-9 combines with J gene TRBJ2-1; 8 bases align to TRBD1. The junction had 5 bases not matched to a gene; V was cut back by 2 bases and J by 8 bases. The germline gives CDR1 SEHNR, CDR2 FQNEAQ (reference sequence). This CDR3 spans 14 amino acids. CDR3 nucleotide sequence: TGTGCCAGCAGCTTAATGGACAGGGTGTATGAGCAGTTCTTC. It translates to CASSLMDRVYEQFF.

This chain joins TRBV30 and TRBJ2-1, with a tentative D call TRBD2 (6 bases). The germline V gene has CDR1 GTSNPN and CDR2 SVGIG (reference sequence). The V end was cut by 1 base, the J end by 12 bases, with 16 bases between. The CDR3 contains 13 residues. The CDR3 bases are TGTGCCTGGAGTGGTACGACTAGTAATTTGCAGTTCTTC. Encoded protein: CAWSGTTSNLQFF.

The chain joins TRBV3-1 to TRBJ2-2; possibly TRBD2 for D (5 bases). V lost 0 bases, J lost 5 bases, and 13 bases lay in between. The CDR3 consists of 16 residues. The V gene's germline CDR1 is LGHDT and CDR2 YNNKEL (reference sequence). The CDR3 DNA reads TGTGCCAGCAGCCAAGACGAACGGGATGGTACCGGGGAGCTGTTTTTT. Translated, it gives CASSQDERDGTGELFF.

A few counts support this clonotype. V gene TRBV6-1 combines with J gene TRBJ2-3; 12 bases are shared with TRBD2. With 0 bases clipped from V and 4 bases from J, the junction kept 2 bases outside the gene matches. CDR1 is MNHNS, CDR2 SASEGT, per germline. There are 16 residues in the CDR3. The CDR3 region has the DNA TGTGCCAGCAGTGAAGCGACTAGCGGGAGCCCAGATACGCAGTATTTT. Its translation: CASSEATSGSPDTQYF.

In this sample, this clonotype turned up a few times. The rearrangement joins TRBV25-1 to TRBJ2-7, with TRBD2 matching 8 bases. Germline V CDR1 and CDR2: MGHDK, SYGVNS. Trimming cost V 2 bases and J 4 bases; bases outside gene matches: 7. The CDR3 loop spans 15 amino acids. The CDR3 sequence is CASSEAVAGLYEQYF. Written as DNA, the CDR3 is TGTGCCAGCAGTGAAGCGGTAGCGGGATTGTACGAGCAGTACTTC.

This clonotype occurred many times. The rearrangement links TRBV5-4 to TRBJ2-5, with D unresolved. Trimming removed 2 bases at V and 4 bases at J, with 15 bases between. This CDR3 has 15 amino acids. Germline loops: CDR1 SGHNT, CDR2 YYREEE (reference sequence). The CDR3 spells CASSFGYAAPETQYF. The CDR3 region has the DNA TGTGCCAGCAGCTTCGGGTACGCAGCCCCAGAGACCCAGTACTTC.

A note on this clonotype: This may be a read error: a much more frequent sequence differs by one nucleotide. The chain couples TRBV5-1 to TRBJ2-1, with TRBD2 matching 7 bases. Germline values: CDR1 SGHRS, CDR2 YFSETQ. The length of the CDR3 is 16 residues. The CDR3 spells CTSSLAASGVYNEQFF. The DNA of the CDR3 is TGCACCAGCAGCTTGGCGGCTAGCGGAGTCTACAATGAGCAGTTCTTC.

This clonotype has ten or more counts. The chain carries TRBV18 and TRBJ2-7; D gene ambiguous. Trimming left V 8 bases short and J 5 bases short, with 13 bases between. The germline gives CDR1 KGHSH, CDR2 LQKENI. The length of the CDR3 is 12 residues. The CDR3 loop reads CASSPGGNEQYF. For the CDR3, the DNA is TGTGCCAGCAGCCCTGGTGGCAACGAGCAGTACTTC.

The J gene is TRBJ2-7, the V gene TRBV5-6, with D possibly being TRBD1 (6 bases). Germline CDR1 SGHDT, CDR2 YYEEEE. The CDR3 consists of 15 residues. V lost 1 base to trimming and J lost 0 bases, with 11 bases between them. In DNA, the CDR3 is TGTGCCAGCAGCTTGCCGGACAGTTTCTCCTACGAGCAGTACTTC. Its protein is CASSLPDSFSYEQYF. Combining the CDR3 with reference TRBV5-6 and TRBJ2-7 gives the whole variable domain DAGVTQSPTHLIKTRGQQVTLRCSPKSGHDTVSWYQQALGQGPQFIFQYYEEEERQRGNFPDRFSGHQFPNYSSELNVNALLLGDSALYLCASSLPDSFSYEQYFGPGTRLTVT.

The CDR3 DNA reads as TGTGCCACCAGTGATACGGGCAGGGACCCCAGTCAGCCCCAGCATTTT. This sequence encodes CATSDTGRDPSQPQHF. The V call is TRBV24-1, the J call TRBJ1-5; possibly TRBD1 for D (5 bases). The CDR3 contains 16 residues. V lost 3 bases, J lost 6 bases, and 17 bases lay in between. CDR1 and CDR2 (germline): KGHDR, SFDVKD.

The rearrangement uses TRBV6-1 and TRBJ2-5; a weak D match, TRBD2 (5 bases). CDR1 is MNHNS and CDR2 is SASEGT in the germline V gene. The CDR3 loop spans 13 amino acids. The V end was cut by 5 bases, the J end by 9 bases, with 16 bases between. DNA of the CDR3: TGTGCCAGCAGTCCCGAGGGCGGCCTTTCCCAGTACTTC. This gives the protein CASSPEGGLSQYF.

This chain links TRBV7-2 with TRBJ1-4; D gene ambiguous. Germline loops: CDR1 SGHTA, CDR2 FQGNSA. The CDR3 runs 20 residues. Trimming stripped 2 bases from V and 0 bases from J, with 22 bases between. The DNA of the CDR3 is TGTGCCAGCAGCTTACGAGCAGAACATTTAGATAGACCAACTAATGAAAAACTGTTTTTT. This translates into CASSLRAEHLDRPTNEKLFF.

This clonotype has more than one count but fewer than ten. V is TRBV19 and J is TRBJ1-4, with 11 bases identical to TRBD1. The CDR3 length is 18 residues. Germline lookup yields CDR1 LNHDA and CDR2 SQIVND (reference sequence). V was pared by 8 bases and J by 7 bases, with 18 bases of the junction left unmatched. CDR3: CASPSGGSEGTGGEKLFF. DNA for the CDR3: TGTGCCAGTCCCTCCGGAGGCAGTGAGGGGACAGGGGGTGAAAAACTGTTTTTT.

Ten or more counts support this clonotype. The genes are TRBV27 and TRBJ2-5, with 9 nucleotides matching TRBD1. Trimming cost V 4 bases and J 5 bases; bases outside gene matches: 5. This CDR3 contains 14 residues. The V gene's germline CDR1 is MNHEY and CDR2 SMNVEV (reference sequence). The CDR3 is CASSSSGQGETQYF. CDR3 DNA: TGTGCCAGCAGTTCCTCGGGACAGGGCGAGACCCAGTACTTC.

This rearrangement joins TRBV30 to TRBJ1-6; the match to TRBD1 covers 7 bases. Germline-derived CDR1 and CDR2 are GTSNPN and SVGIG (reference sequence). V was pared by 8 bases and J by 6 bases, with 7 bases of the junction left unmatched. This CDR3 is built from 13 residues. In nucleotides, the CDR3 is TGTGCCGGAAGGACAGGCTTTAATTCACCCCTCCACTTT. Its protein product is CAGRTGFNSPLHF.

This clonotype showed up just a few times. One junction end does not reproduce the germline sequence, and a read error may be involved. The rearrangement uses TRBV5-1 and TRBJ2-7, with 7 positions matching TRBD2. The CDR3 is 15 amino acids. Germline assignment: CDR1 SGHRS and CDR2 YFSETQ. CDR3 coding DNA: TGTGCCAGCAGCTTAGGACTAGATTCGATACTCGAGCAGTACTTC. It is translated as CASSLGLDSILEQYF.

Turning to this clonotype: This may come from a read error, since a much larger clone is one base off. This chain links TRBV7-8 with TRBJ2-1; a possible D gene is TRBD1 (6 bases). The V gene's germline CDR1 is SGHVS and CDR2 FQNEAQ. The CDR3 covers 16 residues. This CDR3 reads CAGSPLGARGHNEQFF. CDR3 in DNA: TGTGCCGGCAGCCCCCTGGGGGCGCGTGGGCACAATGAGCAGTTCTTC.

This chain links TRBV28 with TRBJ2-5, with 10 bases identical to TRBD2. Per the germline V gene, CDR1 is MDHEN and CDR2 is SYDVKM. The J segment lost 0 bases and the V segment lost 5 bases, leaving 3 bases of the junction unmatched. This CDR3 has 15 amino acids. The CDR3 bases are TGTGCCAGCAGTCTAGCGGGAGTATACCAAGAGACCCAGTACTTC. Protein sequence: CASSLAGVYQETQYF. Combining the CDR3 with reference TRBV28 and TRBJ2-5 gives the whole variable domain DVKVTQSSRYLVKRTGEKVFLECVQDMDHENMFWYRQDPGLGLRLIYFSYDVKMKEKGDIPEGYSVSREKKERFSLILESASTNQTSMYLCASSLAGVYQETQYFGPGTRLLVL.

The chain is built from TRBV24-1 and TRBJ2-3, with D perhaps TRBD2 (5 bases). The CDR3 has 14 residues. V lost 11 bases and J lost 3, with 17 bases in between. Per the germline V gene, CDR1 is KGHDR and CDR2 is SFDVKD. CDR3 bases: TGTGCCAGCATCCGGGATCGCGCGACAGATACGCAGTATTTT. Translated: CASIRDRATDTQYF.